This T cell receptor (beta chain) was found in a study of blood T cell repertoires in COVID-19. In the study overall: The United States, Italy and Spain supplied acute and convalescent COVID-19 samples. The analysed material was cDNA or gDNA that came from T cells, B-cell-depleted T cells, or PBMCs.

V shed 5 bases and J shed 8 bases, with 22 bases lying between them. Germline V gene lookup returns CDR1 SGHVS and CDR2 FNYEAQ. The CDR3 consists of 16 residues. Patients at the Seattle site were enrolled during active infection and followed longitudinally. Method: immunoSEQ multiplex PCR; TCRdb's copy keeps in-frame clones and lacks some. In the table there are about 95,000 clones, 75% to 85% of which are singletons. The TCR comes from a man older than 75 with COVID-19, enrolled during active disease. J is TRBJ2-1 and V is TRBV7-6, with a tentative D call TRBD2 (7 bases). The specimen was peripheral blood. This CDR3 reads CASSRFGGASEDEQFF. The CDR3 DNA sequence: TGTGCCAGCAGCCGATTTGGGGGGGCTTCAGAAGATGAGCAGTTCTTC.